The 10 T cell receptor beta chains given below trace back to one sample, sequenced in a study of shared clonotypes between healthy human individuals. The repertoire was sequenced with immunoSEQ multiplex PCR; TCRdb's copy has only in-frame clones and lacks some. In the table there are roughly 480,000 clones, 79% of which are singletons. Material: PBMCs. These receptors were taken from a middle-aged woman in good health. Some clones in this sample may be carry-over from other donors' samples.

V and J are TRBV19 and TRBJ1-1; no clear D gene. The CDR3 length is 15 residues. Germline V CDR1 and CDR2: LNHDA, SQIVND (reference sequence). Trimming cost V 0 bases and J 3 bases, with 11 bases left between them. CDR3 sequence reads: CASSIDTDKDTEAFF. The CDR3 DNA reads TGTGCCAGTAGTATAGATACAGACAAAGACACTGAAGCTTTCTTT.

This clone was found many times. The chain combines TRBV4-2 with TRBJ2-1, with D unresolved. Germline loops: CDR1 LGHNA, CDR2 YNFKEQ. The V gene lost 0 bases and the J gene lost 5 bases, with 11 bases spanning the gap. The CDR3 is 15 residues long. The CDR3 spells CASSQDGNSHNEQFF. DNA of the CDR3: TGTGCCAGCAGCCAAGATGGGAATAGCCACAATGAGCAGTTCTTC.

The genes are TRBV4-3 and TRBJ2-1; D may be TRBD2 (6 bases). The germline V and J ends were trimmed by 9 bases and 5 bases, with 14 bases remaining between them. The CDR3 totals 13 residues. Germline V gene lookup returns CDR1 LGHNA and CDR2 YSLEER. CDR3 nucleotide sequence: TGCGCCAGGGGGACTGAGGACAACAATGAGCAGTTCTTC. It encodes CARGTEDNNEQFF.

This clone was detected many times. This rearrangement joins TRBV2 to TRBJ1-2, with unresolved D. CDR3 length: 14 residues. Germline V gene sequence: CDR1 SNHLY, CDR2 FYNNEI. The V end was cut by 6 bases, the J end by 0 bases, with 11 bases between. The CDR3 loop is CASRRGTANYGYTF. As DNA, the CDR3 is TGTGCCAGCAGACGGGGTACGGCTAACTATGGCTACACCTTC.

J is TRBJ2-7 and V is TRBV19, with a possible D match to TRBD2 (6 bases). Trimming took off 7 bases at V and 2 bases at J, with 12 bases between the two ends. This CDR3 has 13 residues. Germline CDR1 is LNHDA and CDR2 is SQIVND (reference sequence). CDR3: CASTDGSPYEQYF. Here the CDR3 DNA reads TGTGCCAGTACTGACGGGAGCCCCTACGAGCAGTACTTC.

CDR3 sequence (DNA): TGCGCCAGCAGCCAAGCCCCCCTAGCGGGAGCCACCTACGAGCAGTACTTC. Protein sequence: CASSQAPLAGATYEQYF. The chain uses TRBV4-1 and TRBJ2-7; TRBD2 matches at 10 bases. CDR3 length: 17 residues. CDR1 MGHRA and CDR2 YSYEKL come from the germline V gene. The J segment lost 2 bases and the V segment lost 1 base, leaving 8 bases of the junction unmatched.

The chain carries TRBV28 and TRBJ1-4; TRBD1 aligns across 11 bases. The V gene's germline CDR1 is MDHEN and CDR2 SYDVKM. J lost 11 bases, V lost 2 bases, and 4 bases had no gene match. CDR3 size: 14 residues. DNA of the CDR3: TGTGCCAGCAGTTTAGGACAGGGGGCGAGGAAACTGTTTTTT. Translating it yields CASSLGQGARKLFF.

In this sample, this clone turned up a few times. V and J are TRBV18 and TRBJ2-5; D possibly corresponds to TRBD1 (6 bases). V was shortened by 4 bases and J by 5 bases, with 11 bases between the two germline ends. Per germline, CDR1 KGHSH and CDR2 LQKENI. This CDR3 is built from 13 residues. CDR3 residues: CASSLIDRETQYF. For the CDR3, the DNA is TGTGCCAGCTCACTAATAGACAGGGAGACCCAGTACTTC. The whole variable domain, remainder taken from reference TRBV18 and TRBJ2-5, is NAGVMQNPRHLVRRRGQEARLRCSPMKGHSHVYWYRQLPEEGLKFMVYLQKENIIDESGMPKERFSAEFPKEGPSILRIQQVVRGDSAAYFCASSLIDRETQYFGPGTRLLVL.

The chain employs TRBV5-1 and TRBJ1-1; no reliable D call. The CDR3 runs 13 residues. Germline V gives CDR1 SGHRS, CDR2 YFSETQ. Trimming took off 4 bases at V and 2 bases at J, with 9 bases between the two ends. CDR3 sequence (DNA): TGCGCCAGCAGCATCGGTGCAAACACTGAAGCTTTCTTT. Protein sequence: CASSIGANTEAFF.

The chain carries TRBV7-2 and TRBJ2-3, with 16 bases fitting TRBD2. Unmatched junction bases numbered 2, after V lost 4 bases and J lost 1 base. CDR1 SGHTA and CDR2 FQGNSA come from the germline V gene. This CDR3 is built from 17 residues. CDR3 in DNA: TGTGCCAGCAGCTCGGGACTAGCGGGAGGGGGCACAGATACGCAGTATTTT. It yields the protein CASSSGLAGGGTDTQYF. The entire variable domain, with the rest obtained from reference TRBV7-2 and TRBJ2-3, is as follows: GAGVSQSPSNKVTEKGKDVELRCDPISGHTALYWYRQSLGQGLEFLIYFQGNSAPDKSGLPSDRFSAERTGGSVSTLTIQRTQQEDSAVYLCASSSGLAGGGTDTQYFGPGTRLTVL.